Described below is a single T cell receptor beta chain sequence and its context. What it recognizes is unknown. Germline values: CDR1 LNHDA, CDR2 SQIVND (reference sequence). V lost 5 bases and J lost 4; bases outside the gene matches: 5. This CDR3 contains 13 residues. Assay: immunoSEQ multiplex PCR; the TCRdb copy retains only in-frame clones and omits some. The sample yields fewer than 15,000 clones, 70% to 85% seen once. This sample is drawn from a study of PD-1 blockade in classical Hodgkin lymphoma. Exposure to brentuximab vedotin varied, and each patient had relapsed following autologous stem cell transplantation. By magnetic negative selection, CD8+ T cells were isolated from the thawed PBMCs. Study-wide results and limits: Undefined causes, possibly disease activity or prior therapy, underlie the repertoire differences. According to reports, newly diagnosed patients had lower baseline TCR diversity than healthy donors, and relapsed/refractory patients had lower baseline TCR diversity still. Newly diagnosed and completely responding patients shared comparable baseline diversity. Diversity in CD4+ TCRs, unlike that measured in CD8+ TCRs, had risen significantly by C4D1.

The V and J genes are TRBV19 and TRBJ2-7; 7 bases match TRBD1. The sequence derives from a human donor with classical Hodgkin lymphoma. The specimen was CD8+ T cells from blood, collected at baseline. CDR3 bases: TGTGCCAGTAGTCCAGGGACAGTATACGAGCAGTACTTC. Its protein product is CASSPGTVYEQYF.